This is a list of T cell receptor beta chains from one sample in a study of T cell clones after liver transplantation. Generated by immunoSEQ multiplex PCR, the TCRdb table keeps only in-frame clones and is missing some. There are tens of thousands of clones in the sample; around four fifths occur only once, and roughly 2.8% lies in the top ten. This specimen consisted of CD4+ T cells from blood, obtained at the 22-month timepoint. The origin of the receptors is a human patient who received a liver transplant. Among the T cells, some may be from the graft donor. Each CDR3 is given with its conserved first and last residue. The order of the fields is J gene, V gene, clone size, D gene, CDR3 DNA, CDR3 protein. The D gene is left open where the match is weak. The size entry is marked missing in some rows and otherwise reads once, few, many or a size class.

j_call: TRBJ1-5
v_call: TRBV6-5
clone_size: NA
d_call: NA
cdr3_nt: TGTGCCAGCAGTCCTTACATGGGGGGTGGTCAGCCCCAGCATTTT
cdr3_aa: CASSPYMGGGQPQHF

j_call: TRBJ2-3
v_call: TRBV4-1
clone_size: NA
d_call: NA
cdr3_nt: TGCGCCAGCAGCCAAGACGAAGGGAGAACAGATACGCAGTATTTT
cdr3_aa: CASSQDEGRTDTQYF

j_call: TRBJ1-3
v_call: TRBV4-3
clone_size: NA
d_call: NA
cdr3_nt: TGCGCCAGCAGCCAAGAGATTTCAGGTGGAAACACCATATATTTT
cdr3_aa: CASSQEISGGNTIYF

j_call: TRBJ2-2
v_call: TRBV7-8
clone_size: NA
d_call: NA
cdr3_nt: TGTGCCAGCAGCTGGCAGGGGGGCGACACCGGGGAGCTGTTTTTT
cdr3_aa: CASSWQGGDTGELFF

j_call: TRBJ1-2
v_call: TRBV19
clone_size: once
d_call: NA
cdr3_nt: TGTGCCAGTAGTATAGCGGGGAACTATGGCTACACCTTC
cdr3_aa: CASSIAGNYGYTF

j_call: TRBJ1-2
v_call: TRBV28
clone_size: NA
d_call: NA
cdr3_nt: TGTGCCAGCGCCGGGGGCGCGGACTATGGCTACACCTTC
cdr3_aa: CASAGGADYGYTF

j_call: TRBJ2-5
v_call: TRBV18
clone_size: NA
d_call: NA
cdr3_nt: TGTGCCAGCTCACCGAAACAAGAGACCCAGTACTTC
cdr3_aa: CASSPKQETQYF

j_call: TRBJ2-2
v_call: TRBV7-2
clone_size: NA
d_call: NA
cdr3_nt: TGTGCCAGCAGCCCTGGACTGTTGAACACCGGGGAGCTGTTTTTT
cdr3_aa: CASSPGLLNTGELFF

j_call: TRBJ1-3
v_call: TRBV6-5
clone_size: NA
d_call: NA
cdr3_nt: TGTGCCAGCAGTTATGGGGCTGCGGGAAACACCATATATTTT
cdr3_aa: CASSYGAAGNTIYF

j_call: TRBJ2-1
v_call: TRBV7-2
clone_size: many
d_call: TRBD2
cdr3_nt: TGTGCCAGCAGCCCGACTGGACTAGCGGGGGGCAATGAGCAGTTCTTC
cdr3_aa: CASSPTGLAGGNEQFF

j_call: TRBJ2-7
v_call: TRBV6-5
clone_size: NA
d_call: NA
cdr3_nt: TGTGCCAGCAGTTACTCGTCTTACGAGCAGTACTTC
cdr3_aa: CASSYSSYEQYF

j_call: TRBJ1-3
v_call: TRBV9
clone_size: NA
d_call: NA
cdr3_nt: TGTGCCAGCAGCGAGAGTCCTGGAAACACCATATATTTT
cdr3_aa: CASSESPGNTIYF

j_call: TRBJ2-2
v_call: TRBV6-1
clone_size: NA
d_call: NA
cdr3_nt: TGTGCCAGCAGGTCTTCCAACACGAACACCGGGGAGCTGTTTTTT
cdr3_aa: CASRSSNTNTGELFF

j_call: TRBJ2-7
v_call: TRBV5-6
clone_size: NA
d_call: TRBD1
cdr3_nt: TGTGCCAGCACCTGGACAGGGAGTTACGAGCAGTACTTC
cdr3_aa: CASTWTGSYEQYF

j_call: TRBJ2-3
v_call: TRBV5-1
clone_size: NA
d_call: TRBD2
cdr3_nt: TGCGCCAGCTTTATGACTAGCGGGGGCACAGATACGCAGTATTTT
cdr3_aa: CASFMTSGGTDTQYF

j_call: TRBJ1-5
v_call: TRBV28
clone_size: few
d_call: NA
cdr3_nt: TGTGCCAGCATCATTGCTGGCAGGGCTAGCAATCAGCCCCAGCATTTT
cdr3_aa: CASIIAGRASNQPQHF

j_call: TRBJ2-4
v_call: TRBV5-1
clone_size: NA
d_call: TRBD1
cdr3_nt: TGCGCCAGCAGCGCAGGGACAGCTCTTAAAAACATTCAGTACTTC
cdr3_aa: CASSAGTALKNIQYF

j_call: TRBJ2-7
v_call: TRBV7-9
clone_size: medium-sized
d_call: TRBD2
cdr3_nt: TGTGCCAGCAGCTTAACTAGCGGCTACGAGCAGTACTTC
cdr3_aa: CASSLTSGYEQYF

j_call: TRBJ2-7
v_call: TRBV5-1
clone_size: NA
d_call: NA
cdr3_nt: TGCGCCAGCAGCTTGGAGGGCAGGGTTAGCGAGCAGTACTTC
cdr3_aa: CASSLEGRVSEQYF

j_call: TRBJ2-7
v_call: TRBV18
clone_size: NA
d_call: TRBD1
cdr3_nt: TGTGCCAGCTCACAGGGACAGGGTAAATCCTACGAGCAGTACTTC
cdr3_aa: CASSQGQGKSYEQYF

j_call: TRBJ2-1
v_call: TRBV9
clone_size: once
d_call: NA
cdr3_nt: TGTGCCAGCAGCGTAGCTATACAGGGCAATGAGCAGTTCTTC
cdr3_aa: CASSVAIQGNEQFF

j_call: TRBJ1-3
v_call: TRBV9
clone_size: NA
d_call: TRBD1
cdr3_nt: TGTGCCAGCAGCTTCGGGACAGGGGGCTCTGGAAACACCATATATTTT
cdr3_aa: CASSFGTGGSGNTIYF

j_call: TRBJ1-2
v_call: TRBV4-1
clone_size: NA
d_call: TRBD1
cdr3_nt: TGCGCCAGCAGCCAGGGGACAGGGGGTAACTATGGCTACACCTTC
cdr3_aa: CASSQGTGGNYGYTF

j_call: TRBJ1-1
v_call: TRBV7-9
clone_size: NA
d_call: NA
cdr3_nt: TGTGCCAGCAGCCTCTCGGAAGAGGGAGCTTTCTTT
cdr3_aa: CASSLSEEGAFF

j_call: TRBJ2-7
v_call: TRBV6-5
clone_size: NA
d_call: NA
cdr3_nt: TGTGCCAGCAGTTATTCCTACAGGGTTCGGGAGCAGTACTTC
cdr3_aa: CASSYSYRVREQYF

j_call: TRBJ1-1
v_call: TRBV7-3
clone_size: NA
d_call: TRBD1
cdr3_nt: TGTGCCAGCAGCCCCTCCGGGACAGTCATGAACACTGAAGCTTTCTTT
cdr3_aa: CASSPSGTVMNTEAFF

j_call: TRBJ2-7
v_call: TRBV5-1
clone_size: NA
d_call: NA
cdr3_nt: TGCGCCAGCAGCCCTCGCCCGTCCGAACATGGATCGGGACTGTACTTC
cdr3_aa: CASSPRPSEHGSGLYF

j_call: TRBJ1-4
v_call: TRBV19
clone_size: NA
d_call: NA
cdr3_nt: TGTGCCAGTAGTACTCCGGGCAGGGGAAATGAAAAACTGTTTTTT
cdr3_aa: CASSTPGRGNEKLFF

j_call: TRBJ2-2
v_call: TRBV6-5
clone_size: NA
d_call: NA
cdr3_nt: TGTGCCAGCAGTTACGGGGTCCGGCGAGAGCTGTTTTTT
cdr3_aa: CASSYGVRRELFF

j_call: TRBJ2-7
v_call: TRBV4-3
clone_size: NA
d_call: NA
cdr3_nt: TGCGCCAGCAGCCAAGACAGGGGAATCTACGAGCAGTACTTC
cdr3_aa: CASSQDRGIYEQYF

j_call: TRBJ2-6
v_call: TRBV21-1
clone_size: NA
d_call: NA
cdr3_nt: TGTGCCAGCAGCAAAGCGGGGCGTCCCGGGGCCAACGTCCTGACTTTC
cdr3_aa: CASSKAGRPGANVLTF

j_call: TRBJ2-1
v_call: TRBV30
clone_size: once
d_call: NA
cdr3_nt: TGTGCCTGGAGTGTACGTCCTGGCGGGACTGGGTCTGAGCAGTTCTTC
cdr3_aa: CAWSVRPGGTGSEQFF

j_call: TRBJ2-7
v_call: TRBV15
clone_size: NA
d_call: NA
cdr3_nt: TGTGCCACCAGCAGGGGTGTTCAAGCGAACTCCTACTACGAGCAGTACTTC
cdr3_aa: CATSRGVQANSYYEQYF

j_call: TRBJ2-1
v_call: TRBV28
clone_size: NA
d_call: TRBD2
cdr3_nt: TGTGCCAGCACCGGGACTAGCGGGAGCTCCTACAATGAGCAGTTCTTC
cdr3_aa: CASTGTSGSSYNEQFF

j_call: TRBJ2-7
v_call: TRBV4-2
clone_size: NA
d_call: TRBD1
cdr3_nt: TGTGCCAGCAGTGGCCGGGACAGGGGGACCTACGAGCAGTACTTC
cdr3_aa: CASSGRDRGTYEQYF

j_call: TRBJ1-3
v_call: TRBV6-5
clone_size: NA
d_call: NA
cdr3_nt: TGTGCCAGCAGTTACTCGAGCCTGCCCGGAAACACCATATATTTT
cdr3_aa: CASSYSSLPGNTIYF

j_call: TRBJ2-5
v_call: TRBV7-2
clone_size: NA
d_call: NA
cdr3_nt: TGTGCCAGCAGCTTACTCAATGCGGGTCGGGAGACCCAGTACTTC
cdr3_aa: CASSLLNAGRETQYF

j_call: TRBJ2-2
v_call: TRBV5-1
clone_size: NA
d_call: TRBD1
cdr3_nt: TGCGCCAGCAGCTCCCAACCAGGGGGCGATACCGGGGAGCTGTTTTTT
cdr3_aa: CASSSQPGGDTGELFF

j_call: TRBJ2-2
v_call: TRBV9
clone_size: NA
d_call: TRBD2
cdr3_nt: TGTGCCAGCAGCAGACTAGCGGGAGGGACCGGGGAGCTGTTTTTT
cdr3_aa: CASSRLAGGTGELFF

j_call: TRBJ1-1
v_call: TRBV7-9
clone_size: few
d_call: NA
cdr3_nt: TGTGCCAGCAGCCTGGAACAGGGTAGAACTGAAGCTTTCTTT
cdr3_aa: CASSLEQGRTEAFF

j_call: TRBJ2-3
v_call: TRBV5-1
clone_size: NA
d_call: TRBD2
cdr3_nt: TGCGCCAGCAGCTCGACTAGCGGGGCGGGGGATACGCAGTATTTT
cdr3_aa: CASSSTSGAGDTQYF

j_call: TRBJ2-1
v_call: TRBV11-3
clone_size: few
d_call: NA
cdr3_nt: TGTGCCAGCAGCTTAGGTTACTCCTACAATGAGCAGTTCTTC
cdr3_aa: CASSLGYSYNEQFF

j_call: TRBJ2-3
v_call: TRBV5-1
clone_size: NA
d_call: TRBD1
cdr3_nt: TGCGCCAGCAGCTTACAACAGGGGGTCTCCACAGATACGCAGTATTTT
cdr3_aa: CASSLQQGVSTDTQYF